Given below is one T cell receptor (beta chain) in context. Its antigen remains unknown. With 8 bases removed from V and 4 bases from J, the gap between germline ends came to 15 bases. This CDR3 spans 14 amino acids. Looked up from germline, CDR1 is SNHLY and CDR2 is FYNNEI. These data belong to a study of cytomegalovirus exposure and HLA in healthy donors. Primers for the PCR totalled 60 Vbeta and 13 Jbeta. Original methodology: Later, an analysis found approximately 80 million unique TCR beta chains, and about 10 million of these were shared. Clones were read by immunoSEQ multiplex PCR, and TCRdb kept only the in-frame ones, dropping some. Clone size and the V and J calls come from that table; the DNA yielded D and trimming. The sample holds roughly 100,000 clones, 50% to 80% seen once. The study, taken as a whole, reports: Highly shared sequence variants in one cluster were likely a sequencing artifact.

The specimen was PBMCs. The V gene is TRBV2, the J gene TRBJ1-5; a possible D gene is TRBD1 (6 bases). This TCR came from a man in his sixties in good health and CMV-seronegative. In nucleotides, the CDR3 is TGTGCCAGCGCGCAGAGCGACAGGAATCAGCCCCAGCATTTT. It yields the protein CASAQSDRNQPQHF. Based on the CDR3 plus reference TRBV2 and TRBJ1-5, the full variable domain is EPEVTQTPSHQVTQMGQEVILRCVPISNHLYFYWYRQILGQKVEFLVSFYNNEISEKSEIFDDQFSVERPDGSNFTLKIRSTKLEDSAMYFCASAQSDRNQPQHFGDGTRLSIL.